This TCR beta chain was obtained from a study of cytomegalovirus exposure and HLA in healthy donors. A note on this clone: Its specificity is unknown.

A multiplex PCR was run with 60 Vbeta primers and 13 Jbeta primers. Profiled with immunoSEQ multiplex PCR; TCRdb holds only in-frame clones, not every one. Of about 170,000 clones listed, approximately 59% were seen once; the top ten hold about 3.2%. Overall study findings and caveats: TCR beta sequences numbering 15,000 to 20,000 were associated with HLA alleles at 0.05 false discovery rate in a later analysis.

Per germline, CDR1 KGHSH and CDR2 LQKENI. The CDR3 length is 12 residues. Trimming removed 5 bases from V and 6 bases from J, with 10 bases in between. This receptor was identified in a man aged 35 to 55 in good health and CMV-seronegative. The V gene is TRBV18, the J gene TRBJ1-2; D is uncertain. Sequenced material: PBMCs. This CDR3 reads CASSGGGHGYTF. CDR3 bases: TGTGCCAGCTCAGGAGGAGGTCATGGCTACACCTTC. Variable domain in full (rest from reference TRBV18 and TRBJ1-2): NAGVMQNPRHLVRRRGQEARLRCSPMKGHSHVYWYRQLPEEGLKFMVYLQKENIIDESGMPKERFSAEFPKEGPSILRIQQVVRGDSAAYFCASSGGGHGYTFGSGTRLTVV.